This TCR beta chain was sequenced during a study of control samples from healthy donors and cancer patients. Germline CDR1 and CDR2: MDHEN and SYDVKM. CDR3 size: 15 residues. Trimming removed 4 bases from V and 4 bases from J, with 14 bases in between. Here immunoSEQ multiplex PCR was the method, and the copy in TCRdb shows in-frame clones only, minus some. The repertoire has about 130,000 clones, approximately 94% of them found once; the top ten carry around 3.6%. The source material was blood. The clonotype comes from a young man in good health. V usage is TRBV28 and J usage is TRBJ1-3; no reliable D call. CDR3 residues: CASSSPSWWGNTIYF. The CDR3 DNA sequence: TGTGCCAGCAGTTCCCCCTCCTGGTGGGGAAACACCATATATTTT.